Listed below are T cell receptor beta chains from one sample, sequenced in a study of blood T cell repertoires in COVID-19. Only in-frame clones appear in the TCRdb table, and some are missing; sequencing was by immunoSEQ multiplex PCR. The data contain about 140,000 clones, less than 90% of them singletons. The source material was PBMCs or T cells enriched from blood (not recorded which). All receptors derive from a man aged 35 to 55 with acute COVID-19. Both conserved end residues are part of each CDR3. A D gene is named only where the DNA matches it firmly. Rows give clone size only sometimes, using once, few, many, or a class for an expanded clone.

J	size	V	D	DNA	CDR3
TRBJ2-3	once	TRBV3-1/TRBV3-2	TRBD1	TGTGCCAGCAGCCAAGAACTCGTCAGGGGGATCACAGATACGCAGTATTTT	CASSQELVRGITDTQYF
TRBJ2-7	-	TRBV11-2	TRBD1	TGTGCCAGCAGCAAGGACAGGGGGCGCGGGGGGCGCTCCTACGAGCAGTACTTC	CASSKDRGRGGRSYEQYF
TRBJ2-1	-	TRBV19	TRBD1	TGTGCCACCGACGGTGGGACAGGATCCTACAATGAGCAGTTCTTC	CATDGGTGSYNEQFF
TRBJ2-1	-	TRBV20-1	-	TGCAGTGCTAGAGCACGGACAAGCTCCTTCTTC	CSARARTSSFF
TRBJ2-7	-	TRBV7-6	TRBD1	TGTGCCAGTCAGCCGGGACAGGGTAACGAGCAGTACTTC	CASQPGQGNEQYF
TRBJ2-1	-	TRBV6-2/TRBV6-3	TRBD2	TGTGCCAGCAGCGGGCGGGGGGCCTACAATGAGCAGTTCTTC	CASSGRGAYNEQFF
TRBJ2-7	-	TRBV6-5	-	TGTGCCAGCAGTTCGCTAGGTTTTAACTACGAGCAGTACTTC	CASSSLGFNYEQYF
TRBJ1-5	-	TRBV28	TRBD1	TGTGCCAGCACCCCTCTGGGGACAGGGAATAGCAATCAGCCCCAGCATTTT	CASTPLGTGNSNQPQHF
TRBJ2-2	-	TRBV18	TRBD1	TGTGCCAGCTCACCGATGGGACAGGGAAGTTCGAACACCGGGGAGCTGTTTTTT	CASSPMGQGSSNTGELFF
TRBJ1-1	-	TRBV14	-	TGTGCCAGCAGCCAAGGCGTGAACACTGAAGCTTTCTTT	CASSQGVNTEAFF
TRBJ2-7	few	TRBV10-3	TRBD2	TGTGCCATCAGTGAGACTAGCGGGGGCCTGTCCTACGAGCAGTACTTC	CAISETSGGLSYEQYF
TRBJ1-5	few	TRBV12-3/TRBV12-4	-	TGTGCCAGCAGCTTCGCCGGAGCTCAGCCCCAGCATTTT	CASSFAGAQPQHF
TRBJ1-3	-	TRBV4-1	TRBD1	TGCGCCAGCAGCCAACCAACCGGACAGGGCGACACCATATATTTT	CASSQPTGQGDTIYF
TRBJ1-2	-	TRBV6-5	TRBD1	TGTGCCAGCAGTTCTCCGGGACAGGGATCCTATGGCTACACCTTC	CASSSPGQGSYGYTF
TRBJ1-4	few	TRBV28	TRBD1	TGTGCCAGCAGTTCCGGGACAGGCGAAAAACTGTTTTTT	CASSSGTGEKLFF
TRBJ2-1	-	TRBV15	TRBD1	TGTGCCACCAGCAGGGTCGCAGGGGGCATAGGTGAGCAGTTCTTC	CATSRVAGGIGEQFF
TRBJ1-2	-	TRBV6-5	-	TGTGCCAGCAGTTACTCAGGGGCGAGTGGCTACACCTTC	CASSYSGASGYTF
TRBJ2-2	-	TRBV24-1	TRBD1	TGTGCCACCAGTGACGGGACAGGGTTCACCGGGGAGCTGTTTTTT	CATSDGTGFTGELFF
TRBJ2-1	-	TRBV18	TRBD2	TGTGCCAGCTCACCAAGGACTAGCCCATCCAATGAGCAGTTCTTC	CASSPRTSPSNEQFF
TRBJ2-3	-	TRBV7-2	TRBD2	TGTGCCAGCAGCTTAGGAACTAGCGGGAGAATATATACGCAGTATTTT	CASSLGTSGRIYTQYF
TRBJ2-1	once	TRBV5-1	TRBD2	TGCGCCAGCAGACCGGGACTAGCATTCAATGAGCAGTTCTTC	CASRPGLAFNEQFF
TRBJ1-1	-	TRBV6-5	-	TGTGCCAGCACACGCGAGGAGGGCACTGAAGCTTTCTTT	CASTREEGTEAFF
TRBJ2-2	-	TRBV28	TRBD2	TGTGCCAGCCACCGGGGGGATACCGGGGAGCTGTTTTTT	CASHRGDTGELFF
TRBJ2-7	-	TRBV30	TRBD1	TGTGCCTGGACGACAGGGGTTTATTACGAGCAGTACTTC	CAWTTGVYYEQYF
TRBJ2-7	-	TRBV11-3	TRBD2	TGTGCCAGCAGCCGGCGGGGGGGCTACGAGCAGTACTTC	CASSRRGGYEQYF
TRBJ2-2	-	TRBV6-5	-	TGTGCCAGCAGTTTTTTAGGGGCATCGAACACCGGGGAGCTGTTTTTT	CASSFLGASNTGELFF